This T cell receptor (beta chain) originates from a study of cytomegalovirus exposure and HLA in healthy donors. General study points: Most observed TCR sequences were rare, whereas some public TCRs were detected in many donors.

Researchers ran the PCR with 60 Vbeta and 13 Jbeta primers. Some clones are missing from TCRdb's copy, which holds only in-frame ones; the method was immunoSEQ multiplex PCR. The repertoire holds around 170,000 clones, with around four fifths as singletons. Germline V gene sequence: CDR1 SGHNT, CDR2 YYREEE (reference sequence). The V gene end was trimmed by 3 bases and the J gene end by 5 bases; junction bases not matched to a gene: 7. The CDR3 totals 14 residues. As regards this clone: Antigen specificity is unknown.

Sequencing was performed on PBMCs. The chain has TRBV5-4 and TRBJ2-5; TRBD2 matches at 7 bases. The receptor was derived from a woman between 25 and 40 years old in good health and CMV-seronegative. In DNA form, the CDR3 reads TGTGCCAGCAGCTCGGGTTTCGGGGGGGAGACCCAGTACTTC. Its protein is CASSSGFGGETQYF.